This T cell receptor (beta chain) was sequenced for a study of T cells in Graves' hyperthyroidism and ophthalmopathy. Study findings and constraints: From stable hyperthyroidism, ophthalmopathy was set apart by a 13 V-J model.

The CDR3 extends over 14 amino acids. CDR1 and CDR2 (germline): DFQATT, SNEGSKA (reference sequence). Trimming removed 6 bases from V and 10 bases from J, with 22 bases in between. Fresh peripheral blood, roughly 10 ml of it, supplied the PBMCs. Many counts were recorded for this clonotype. Its specificity is not known. Amplification of TCR beta CDR3 regions was performed using RNA transcripts as template. Carried out on the TCR CDR3, a first-round RT-PCR used the HTBI primer set. TCRdb passed the multiplex PCR reads through MiXCR, listing each CDR3 protein once. This sample has approximately 370,000 distinct CDR3 sequences, with roughly a sixth found just once.

Sequences were obtained from blood. The TCR was taken from a woman in her twenties or thirties with Graves' hyperthyroidism that later progressed to Graves' ophthalmopathy. This sequence joins TRBV20-1 and TRBJ2-1, with a weak D call TRBD2 (7 bases). The CDR3 coding sequence is TGCAGTGCCCAAAGGGGGGGGCGCGGGTTGGAGCAGTTCTTC. It is translated as CSAQRGGRGLEQFF.